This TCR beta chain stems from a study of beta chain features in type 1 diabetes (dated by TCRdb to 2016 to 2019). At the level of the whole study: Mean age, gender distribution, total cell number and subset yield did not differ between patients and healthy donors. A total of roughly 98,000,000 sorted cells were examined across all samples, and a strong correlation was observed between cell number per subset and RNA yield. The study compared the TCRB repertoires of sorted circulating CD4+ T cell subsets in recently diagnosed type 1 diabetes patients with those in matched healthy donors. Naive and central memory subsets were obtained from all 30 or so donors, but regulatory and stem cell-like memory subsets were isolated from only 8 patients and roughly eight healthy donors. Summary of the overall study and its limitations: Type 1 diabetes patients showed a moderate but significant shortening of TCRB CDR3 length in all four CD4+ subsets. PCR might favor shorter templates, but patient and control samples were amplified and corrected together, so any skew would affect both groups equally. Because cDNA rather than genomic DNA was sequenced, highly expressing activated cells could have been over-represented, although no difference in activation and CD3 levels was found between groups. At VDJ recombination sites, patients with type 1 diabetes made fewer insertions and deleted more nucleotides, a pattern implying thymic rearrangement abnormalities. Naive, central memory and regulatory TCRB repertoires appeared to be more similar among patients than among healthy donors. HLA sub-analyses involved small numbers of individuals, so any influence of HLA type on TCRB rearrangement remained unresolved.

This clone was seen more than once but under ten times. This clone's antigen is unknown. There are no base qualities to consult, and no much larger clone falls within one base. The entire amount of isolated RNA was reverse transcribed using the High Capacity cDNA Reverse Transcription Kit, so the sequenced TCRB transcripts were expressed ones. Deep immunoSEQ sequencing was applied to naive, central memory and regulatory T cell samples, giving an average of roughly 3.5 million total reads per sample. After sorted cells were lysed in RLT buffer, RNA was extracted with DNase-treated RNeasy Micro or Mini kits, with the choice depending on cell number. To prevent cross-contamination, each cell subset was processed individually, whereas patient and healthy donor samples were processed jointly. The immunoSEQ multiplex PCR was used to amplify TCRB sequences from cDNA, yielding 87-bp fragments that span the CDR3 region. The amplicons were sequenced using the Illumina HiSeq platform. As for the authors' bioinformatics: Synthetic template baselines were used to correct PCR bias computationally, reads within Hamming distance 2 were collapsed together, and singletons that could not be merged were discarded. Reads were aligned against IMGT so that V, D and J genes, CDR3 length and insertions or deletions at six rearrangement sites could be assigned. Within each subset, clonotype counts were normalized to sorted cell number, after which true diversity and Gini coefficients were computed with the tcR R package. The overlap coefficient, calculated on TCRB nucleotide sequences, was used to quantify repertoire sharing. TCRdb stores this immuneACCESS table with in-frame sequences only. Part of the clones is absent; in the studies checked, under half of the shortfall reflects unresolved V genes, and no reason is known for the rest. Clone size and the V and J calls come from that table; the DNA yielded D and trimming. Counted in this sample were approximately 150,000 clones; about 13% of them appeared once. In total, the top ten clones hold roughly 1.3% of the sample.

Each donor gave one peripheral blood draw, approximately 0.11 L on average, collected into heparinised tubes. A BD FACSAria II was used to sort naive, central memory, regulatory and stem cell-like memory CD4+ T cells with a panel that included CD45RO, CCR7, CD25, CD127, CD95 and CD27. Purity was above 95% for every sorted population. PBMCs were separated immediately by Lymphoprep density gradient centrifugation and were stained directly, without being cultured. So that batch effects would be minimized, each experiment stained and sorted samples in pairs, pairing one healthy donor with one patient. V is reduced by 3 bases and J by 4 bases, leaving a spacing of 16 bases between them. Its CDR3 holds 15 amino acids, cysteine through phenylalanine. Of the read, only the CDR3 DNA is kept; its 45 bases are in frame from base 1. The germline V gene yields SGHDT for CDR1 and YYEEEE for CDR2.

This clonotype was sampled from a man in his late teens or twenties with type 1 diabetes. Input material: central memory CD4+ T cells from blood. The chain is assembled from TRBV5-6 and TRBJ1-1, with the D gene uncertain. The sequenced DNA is TGTGCCAGCAGCTGGGGTCTGTCGGATACCACTGAAGCTTTCTTT. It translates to CASSWGLSDTTEAFF.